The present T cell receptor beta chain was sequenced within a study of cytomegalovirus exposure and HLA in healthy donors. Study-level findings and limits: Altogether, 164 TCR beta chains were recorded as cytomegalovirus-associated. Donors belonging to an Asian-associated ancestry cluster reportedly showed fewer N-insertions in productive TCRs than the 666-donor mean, according to what a later analysis found. HLA alleles showed associations with 16,951 TCR beta sequences in a later analysis, at a 0.05 false discovery rate. V segments that were indistinguishable, TRBV6-2 and TRBV6-3 among them, were omitted from analysis.

CDR1 is SGHTA, CDR2 FQGNSA, per germline. This CDR3 contains 15 residues. V lost 5 bases to trimming and J lost 4 bases; unmatched junction nucleotides: 6. PCR amplification relied on 60 Vbeta primers (plus 13 Jbeta primers). Data came from immunoSEQ multiplex PCR; TCRdb stores just in-frame clones and leaves some out. The repertoire has 110,000 to 150,000 clones, around a tenth of them found once; the top ten carry 1.5% to 2%. This clone has more than one count but fewer than ten. Its specificity is unknown. V and J are TRBV7-2 and TRBJ2-1, with 9 bases matching TRBD2. The sequence came from a man aged 50 to 59 in good health and CMV-seronegative. Source material: PBMCs. CDR3 sequence: CASSPGRGGYNEQFF. The CDR3 DNA is TGTGCCAGCAGCCCCGGGCGGGGGGGTTACAATGAGCAGTTCTTC.